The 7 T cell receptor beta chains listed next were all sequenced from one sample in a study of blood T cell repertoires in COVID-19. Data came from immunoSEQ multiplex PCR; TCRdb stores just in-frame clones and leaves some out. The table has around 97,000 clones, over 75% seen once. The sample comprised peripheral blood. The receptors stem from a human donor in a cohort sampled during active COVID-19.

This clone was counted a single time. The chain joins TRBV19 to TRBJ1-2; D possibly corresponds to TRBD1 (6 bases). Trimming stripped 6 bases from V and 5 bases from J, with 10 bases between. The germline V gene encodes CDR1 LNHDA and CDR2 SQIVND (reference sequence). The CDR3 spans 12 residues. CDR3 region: CASRIQGYGYTF. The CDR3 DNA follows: TGTGCCAGTAGGATCCAGGGGTATGGCTACACCTTC.

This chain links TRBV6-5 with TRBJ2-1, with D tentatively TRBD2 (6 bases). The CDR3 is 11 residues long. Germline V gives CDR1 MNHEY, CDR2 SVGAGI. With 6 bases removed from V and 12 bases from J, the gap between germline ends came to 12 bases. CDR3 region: CASSPGTSQFF. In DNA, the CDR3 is TGTGCCAGCAGCCCCGGGACTTCGCAGTTCTTC.

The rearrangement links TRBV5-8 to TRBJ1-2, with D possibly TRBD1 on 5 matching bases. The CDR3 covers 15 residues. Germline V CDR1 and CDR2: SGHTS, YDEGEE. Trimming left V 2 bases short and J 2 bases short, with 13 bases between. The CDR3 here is CASSFRRDGNYGYTF. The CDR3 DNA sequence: TGTGCCAGCAGCTTCAGGAGGGACGGGAACTATGGCTACACCTTC. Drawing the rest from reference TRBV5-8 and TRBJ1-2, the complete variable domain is EAGVTQSPTHLIKTRGQQATLRCSPISGHTSVYWYQQALGLGLQFLLWYDEGEERNRGNFPPRFSGRQFPNYSSELNVNALELEDSALYLCASSFRRDGNYGYTFGSGTRLTVV.

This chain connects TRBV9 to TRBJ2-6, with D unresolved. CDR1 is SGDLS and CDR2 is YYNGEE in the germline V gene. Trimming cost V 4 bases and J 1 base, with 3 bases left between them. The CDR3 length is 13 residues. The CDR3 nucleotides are TGTGCCAGCAGCCGGTCTGGGGCCAACGTCCTGACTTTC. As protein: CASSRSGANVLTF.

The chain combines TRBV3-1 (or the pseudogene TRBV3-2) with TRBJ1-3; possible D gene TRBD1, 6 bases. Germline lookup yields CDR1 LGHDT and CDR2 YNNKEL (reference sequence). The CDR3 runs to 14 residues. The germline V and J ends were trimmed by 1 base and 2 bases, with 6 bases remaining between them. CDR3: CASSQGTAGNTIYF. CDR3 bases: TGTGCCAGCAGCCAAGGGACAGCTGGAAACACCATATATTTT.

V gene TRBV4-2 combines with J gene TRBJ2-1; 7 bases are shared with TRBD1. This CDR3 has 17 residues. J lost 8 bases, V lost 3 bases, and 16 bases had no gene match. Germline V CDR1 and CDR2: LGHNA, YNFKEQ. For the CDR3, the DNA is TGTGCCAGCAGCCATACCGGCAAGGGGGCGGCTTCGGATGAGCAGTTCTTC. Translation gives CASSHTGKGAASDEQFF.

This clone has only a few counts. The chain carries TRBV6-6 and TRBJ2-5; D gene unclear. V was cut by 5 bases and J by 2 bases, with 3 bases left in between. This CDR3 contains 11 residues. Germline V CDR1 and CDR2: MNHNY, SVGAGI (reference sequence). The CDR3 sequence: CASSPQETQYF. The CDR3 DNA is TGTGCCAGCAGTCCGCAAGAGACCCAGTACTTC.